This is a list of T cell receptor beta chains from one sample in a study of OX40 agonist ivuxolimab in advanced cancers. Clones were sequenced by immunoSEQ multiplex PCR, and TCRdb holds only the in-frame ones, with some missing. This table holds tens of thousands of clones, 85% to 90% found once. This specimen consisted of CD4+ or CD8+ T cells sorted from blood, obtained in a trial of the OX40 agonist ivuxolimab. Every receptor here comes from an adult with an advanced solid tumor such as melanoma, head and neck, liver or kidney cancer. Each CDR3 is given with its conserved first and last residue. A D gene is named only where the DNA matches it firmly. The size field is filled for only some rows; it gives once, few, many or a size class.

NA	TRBV7-9	15	TRBJ2-1	TRBD2	TGTGCCAGCAGCCCTCTCCGGGGGGCCTACAATGAGCAGTTCTTC	CASSPLRGAYNEQFF
NA	TRBV28	16	TRBJ2-1	NA	TGTGCCAGCAGTTTAATCGGGCCAGGGTCGTACAATGAGCAGTTCTTC	CASSLIGPGSYNEQFF
NA	TRBV28	15	TRBJ2-7	NA	TGTGCCAGCAGTCAAACTCGGACAGACACCTACGAGCAGTACTTC	CASSQTRTDTYEQYF
NA	TRBV5-4	16	TRBJ2-3	TRBD2	TGTGCCAGCAAGCCGGATAGCGGACTAGGCACAGATACGCAGTATTTT	CASKPDSGLGTDTQYF
NA	TRBV6-6	12	TRBJ2-3	NA	TGTGCCAGCAGCAAGGAGGGAGATACGCAGTATTTT	CASSKEGDTQYF
NA	TRBV15	14	TRBJ2-5	TRBD1	TGTGCCACCAGAACACAGGGGTCACCTAGAACCCAGTACTTC	CATRTQGSPRTQYF
NA	TRBV14	14	TRBJ1-1	NA	TGTGCCAGCAGCCAGGTGGGACAGAACACTGAAGCTTTCTTT	CASSQVGQNTEAFF
once	TRBV5-1	14	TRBJ1-2	NA	TGCGCCAGCAGCTTGGGAGGCAGCCAGTATCGCTACACCTTC	CASSLGGSQYRYTF
once	TRBV19	14	TRBJ1-5	NA	TGTGCCAGCGCTCCCCAAGAGCGGCTTCAGCCCCAGCATTTT	CASAPQERLQPQHF
NA	TRBV5-4	13	TRBJ1-2	TRBD1	TGTGCCAGCAGCCCGGACAGGAACTATGGCTACACCTTC	CASSPDRNYGYTF
NA	TRBV5-6	16	TRBJ1-3	NA	TGTGCCAGCAGCTTGGGACAGGACTCCTCTGGAAACACCATATATTTT	CASSLGQDSSGNTIYF
NA	TRBV5-1	14	TRBJ2-7	TRBD2	TGCGCCAGCAGCCCCGCTAGCGGGCAATACGAGCAGTACTTC	CASSPASGQYEQYF
many	TRBV5-1	16	TRBJ2-2	TRBD2	TGCGCCAGCAGCTTAGGACTAGCGGGACGGCACGGGGAGCTGTTTTTT	CASSLGLAGRHGELFF
NA	TRBV5-6	16	TRBJ2-3	TRBD1	TGTGCCAGCAGCTTGGTAGGGGGCGATTTCACAGATACGCAGTATTTT	CASSLVGGDFTDTQYF
NA	TRBV28	12	TRBJ2-7	NA	TGTGCCAGCAGTTTGGGTCCTCGCGAGCAGTACTTC	CASSLGPREQYF
NA	TRBV30	11	TRBJ2-3	NA	TGTGCCTGGAGTGTAGTGGATACGCAGTATTTT	CAWSVVDTQYF